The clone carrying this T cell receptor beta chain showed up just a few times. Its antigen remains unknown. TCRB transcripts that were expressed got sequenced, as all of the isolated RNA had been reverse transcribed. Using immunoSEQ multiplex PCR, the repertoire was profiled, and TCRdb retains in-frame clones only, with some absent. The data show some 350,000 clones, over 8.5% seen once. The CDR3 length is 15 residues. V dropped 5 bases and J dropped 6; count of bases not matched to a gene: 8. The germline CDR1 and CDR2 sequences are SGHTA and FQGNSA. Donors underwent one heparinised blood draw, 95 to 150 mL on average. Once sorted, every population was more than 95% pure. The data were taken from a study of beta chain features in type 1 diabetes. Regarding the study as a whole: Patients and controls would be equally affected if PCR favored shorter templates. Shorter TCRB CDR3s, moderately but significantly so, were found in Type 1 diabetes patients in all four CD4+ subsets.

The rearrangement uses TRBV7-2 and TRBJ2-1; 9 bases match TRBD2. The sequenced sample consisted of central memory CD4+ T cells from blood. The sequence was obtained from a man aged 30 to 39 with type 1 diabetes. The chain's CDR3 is CASSDARGLANEQFF. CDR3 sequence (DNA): TGTGCCAGCAGCGACGCCCGGGGACTAGCCAATGAGCAGTTCTTC.